A single sample gave rise to the 32 T cell receptor beta chains below, sequenced in a study of patients and donors after allogeneic stem cell transplantation. Each CDR3 protein is one row after TCRdb ran MiXCR on the RT-PCR reads. The table shows about 230,000 distinct CDR3 sequences, with less than 15% occurring only once. Material: blood, either unsorted or a sorted T cell fraction (not recorded which). These receptors came from a human donor who was either an allogeneic HSCT recipient or a stem cell or donor lymphocyte infusion donor (not recorded which). It is not recorded whose cells these are; they may come from a transplant donor.

This clonotype was found many times. V gene TRBV28 combines with J gene TRBJ2-2; 12 positions match TRBD2. V dropped 6 bases and J dropped 6; count of bases not matched to a gene: 11. CDR3 size: 17 residues. The germline V gene encodes CDR1 MDHEN and CDR2 SYDVKM. CDR3 amino acids: CASSAWGLAGGPGELFF. Written as DNA, the CDR3 is TGTGCCAGCAGCGCCTGGGGCCTAGCGGGAGGGCCCGGGGAGCTGTTTTTT.

The chain employs TRBV14 and TRBJ1-2; D is undetermined. Trimming left V 4 bases short and J 5 bases short, with 14 bases between. The length of the CDR3 is 14 residues. Germline CDR1 is SGHDN and CDR2 is FVKESK. The CDR3 reads CASSREDGVYGYTF. The CDR3 DNA sequence: TGTGCCAGCAGCCGCGAAGACGGTGTTTATGGCTACACCTTC.

This clonotype showed up just a few times. The rearrangement links TRBV6-5 to TRBJ1-6; D call uncertain. This CDR3 comprises 14 residues. In germline, CDR1 is MNHEY, CDR2 SVGAGI. The V end lost 2 bases, the J end lost 9 bases, and 11 bases lay between the germline ends. The CDR3 sequence is CASSYSPGSSPLHF. The CDR3 nucleotides are TGTGCCAGCAGTTACAGCCCGGGGAGTTCACCCCTCCACTTT.

The chain is built from TRBV5-1 and TRBJ2-7, with 10 bases aligning to TRBD2. This CDR3 is 17 amino acids long. The germline gives CDR1 SGHRS, CDR2 YFSETQ. V shed 2 bases and J 1 base; nucleotides not matched to a gene: 9. The CDR3 DNA is TGCGCCAGCAGCTTAATCAAGGCTAGCGGGAGATCCTACGAGCAGTACTTC. Translation: CASSLIKASGRSYEQYF.

The chain carries TRBV30 and TRBJ1-5, with TRBD1 matching over 8 bases. The CDR3 totals 13 residues. V shed 4 bases and J 3 bases; nucleotides not matched to a gene: 2. Germline CDR1 GTSNPN, CDR2 SVGIG (reference sequence). CDR3 sequence (DNA): TGTGCCTGGAAGGGACAGGCCAATCAGCCCCAGCATTTT. Its protein product is CAWKGQANQPQHF.

This sequence joins TRBV11-2 and TRBJ1-1, with TRBD1 as a possible D gene (6 bases). The CDR3 is made up of 15 amino acids. V lost 2 bases and J lost 4, with 14 bases in between. Germline V CDR1 and CDR2: SGHAT, FQNNGV. The CDR3 is CASSLNGGPGTEAFF. The CDR3 DNA sequence: TGTGCCAGCAGCTTAAATGGGGGGCCGGGCACTGAAGCTTTCTTT.

This clonotype was observed at least ten times. V gene TRBV29-1 combines with J gene TRBJ1-2, with D perhaps TRBD1 (6 bases). This CDR3 has 12 residues. Germline assignment: CDR1 SQVTM and CDR2 ANQGSEA. Trimming removed 1 base from V and 8 bases from J, with 11 bases in between. The CDR3 DNA is TGCAGCGTTGAAGTGAACAGGGTCGGCTACACCTTC. Amino acid sequence: CSVEVNRVGYTF. Using reference TRBV29-1 and TRBJ1-2 for the parts outside the CDR3, the full variable domain is SAVISQKPSRDICQRGTSLTIQCQVDSQVTMMFWYRQQPGQSLTLIATANQGSEATYESGFVIDKFPISRPNLTFSTLTVSNMSPEDSSIYLCSVEVNRVGYTFGSGTRLTVV.

At least ten counts were recorded for this clonotype. The chain links TRBV7-2 to TRBJ2-1; unclear D gene. With 5 bases removed from V and 2 bases from J, the gap between germline ends came to 13 bases. Germline CDR1 reads SGHTA; CDR2 reads FQGNSA. CDR3 length: 15 residues. The CDR3: CASSPDSGPYNEQFF. CDR3 sequence (DNA): TGTGCCAGCAGCCCTGACTCTGGGCCCTACAATGAGCAGTTCTTC.

Ten or more counts support this clonotype. V is TRBV3-1 and J is TRBJ1-1, with D hard to call. The V and J ends lost 1 base and 4 bases respectively, with 7 bases between them. The CDR3 has 13 amino acids. Germline V gives CDR1 LGHDT, CDR2 YNNKEL (reference sequence). CDR3 DNA: TGTGCCAGCAGCCAAGGGGGAGGCACTGAAGCTTTCTTT. This codes for CASSQGGGTEAFF.

This sequence joins TRBV7-9 and TRBJ1-1; D unresolved. V was trimmed by 0 bases and J by 0 bases, leaving 5 bases between them. This CDR3 is 14 amino acids long. Germline assignment: CDR1 SEHNR and CDR2 FQNEAQ (reference sequence). Here the CDR3 DNA reads TGTGCCAGCAGCTTAGCGGGATTGAACACTGAAGCTTTCTTT. Protein: CASSLAGLNTEAFF.

The V gene is TRBV19, the J gene TRBJ1-1; possibly TRBD1 for D (5 bases). Germline assignment: CDR1 LNHDA and CDR2 SQIVND (reference sequence). V lost 5 bases and J lost 2, with 12 bases in between. The CDR3 runs 14 residues. The CDR3 loop reads CASSYRGINTEAFF. The CDR3 DNA reads as TGTGCCAGTAGTTATCGGGGGATTAACACTGAAGCTTTCTTT.

This clonotype was seen a few times. The J gene is TRBJ2-1, the V gene TRBV7-2; D may be TRBD2 (6 bases). CDR3 length: 15 amino acids. CDR1 SGHTA and CDR2 FQGNSA come from the germline V gene. Trimming removed 5 bases from V and 6 bases from J, with 17 bases in between. The CDR3 sequence is CASSPGTRIVNEQFF. In DNA, the CDR3 is TGTGCCAGCAGCCCGGGGACTCGGATAGTCAATGAGCAGTTCTTC. The complete variable domain, with remaining parts taken from reference TRBV7-2 and TRBJ2-1, reads GAGVSQSPSNKVTEKGKDVELRCDPISGHTALYWYRQSLGQGLEFLIYFQGNSAPDKSGLPSDRFSAERTGGSVSTLTIQRTQQEDSAVYLCASSPGTRIVNEQFFGPGTRLTVL.

The table lists this clonotype with a few counts. The chain combines TRBV24-1 with TRBJ2-5; D unclear. Per the germline V gene, CDR1 is KGHDR and CDR2 is SFDVKD. CDR3 size: 15 residues. V shed 4 bases and J shed 2 bases, with 13 bases lying between them. CDR3 DNA sequence: TGTGCCACCAGTGACCCAGGACGGACGCAAGAGACCCAGTACTTC. Translating it yields CATSDPGRTQETQYF.

In its sample, this clonotype was seen many times. The chain is built from TRBV29-1 and TRBJ2-3, with 10 bases aligning to TRBD2. V lost 4 bases, J lost 2 bases, and 3 bases stayed unmatched. The V gene's germline CDR1 is SQVTM and CDR2 ANQGSEA. This CDR3 is built from 14 residues. The CDR3 loop is CSVVLAGITDTQYF. The CDR3 bases are TGCAGCGTTGTACTAGCGGGGATCACAGATACGCAGTATTTT.

The chain joins TRBV28 to TRBJ1-1, with a weak D call TRBD1 (5 bases). CDR3 length: 13 residues. Looked up from germline, CDR1 is MDHEN and CDR2 is SYDVKM. With 11 bases removed from V and 4 bases from J, the gap between germline ends came to 17 bases. CDR3 sequence: CASLGVEFTEAFF. The CDR3 DNA follows: TGTGCCTCTTTGGGGGTTGAGTTCACTGAAGCTTTCTTT.

This clonotype turned up a few times. The CDR3 bases are TGTGCCAGCCTACTCGGTAGTCGGTTGGAGACCCAGTACTTC. It specifies CASLLGSRLETQYF. The chain is built from TRBV2 and TRBJ2-5; no clear D. V lost 8 bases, J lost 5 bases, and 18 bases lay in between. The CDR3 runs 14 residues. In germline, CDR1 is SNHLY, CDR2 FYNNEI.

This clonotype was detected only once. CDR3 DNA sequence: TGTGCCAGCAGCTCTCAGGTGGCGGGAGTAGATACGCAGTATTTT. It yields the protein CASSSQVAGVDTQYF. This chain links TRBV7-6 with TRBJ2-3, with TRBD2 identical over 7 bases. This CDR3 has 15 residues. Germline CDR1 reads SGHVS; CDR2 reads FNYEAQ. Trimming at V came to 4 bases and at J to 5 bases, leaving 9 bases not matched to a gene.

J is TRBJ1-6 and V is TRBV4-2; tentatively, D is TRBD1 (5 bases). Germline values: CDR1 LGHNA, CDR2 YNFKEQ. V lost 4 bases to trimming and J lost 0 bases, with 19 bases between them. CDR3 length: 19 amino acids. CDR3 bases: TGTGCCAGCAGCCCCGGAGACAGCCGGGTCAGCTCCTATAATTCACCCCTCCACTTT. Its protein is CASSPGDSRVSSYNSPLHF.

This clonotype was found many times. The chain has TRBV11-2 and TRBJ1-1; 11 bases fit TRBD1. Germline loops: CDR1 SGHAT, CDR2 FQNNGV. CDR3 length: 14 amino acids. V was pared by 4 bases and J by 7 bases, with 5 bases of the junction left unmatched. CDR3 coding DNA: TGTGCCAGCAGCTCCCGGACAGGGGGCGTTGAAGCTTTCTTT. Its translation: CASSSRTGGVEAFF.

The chain carries TRBV12-3 or TRBV12-4 and TRBJ2-5, with D possibly being TRBD1 (5 bases). V was cut by 6 bases and J by 5 bases, with 13 bases left in between. This CDR3 contains 13 residues. In DNA form, the CDR3 reads TGTGCCAGCAGCCCTCTGGGGCTTGAGACCCAGTACTTC. It yields the protein CASSPLGLETQYF.

This clonotype was observed at least ten times. The chain recombines TRBV4-1 with TRBJ2-3; D is unresolved. Looked up from germline, CDR1 is MGHRA and CDR2 is YSYEKL. The V gene lost 0 bases and the J gene lost 11 bases, with 12 bases spanning the gap. The CDR3 spans 13 residues. The CDR3 sequence is CASSQDGPSGQYF. The CDR3, as DNA: TGCGCCAGCAGCCAAGATGGACCTTCGGGGCAGTATTTT.

J is TRBJ1-5 and V is TRBV7-6; D is undetermined. The germline V gene has CDR1 SGHVS and CDR2 FNYEAQ. V shed 5 bases and J shed 7 bases, with 12 bases lying between them. The CDR3 is made up of 13 amino acids. The CDR3 is CASSQGAGQPQHF. The CDR3 DNA is TGTGCCAGCAGCCAAGGAGCGGGGCAGCCCCAGCATTTT.

The sample holds a few counts of this clonotype. The J gene is TRBJ2-5, the V gene TRBV5-1, with D possibly being TRBD1 (6 bases). The germline V gene encodes CDR1 SGHRS and CDR2 YFSETQ. V dropped 4 bases and J dropped 5 bases, with 21 bases sitting between them. The CDR3 consists of 16 residues. The chain's CDR3 is CASSLGAGVGRETQYF. CDR3 nucleotides: TGCGCCAGCAGCCTGGGCGCAGGGGTCGGTAGGGAGACCCAGTACTTC.

In its sample, this clonotype was seen many times. CDR3 amino acids: CASSYVPGQGANGELFF. Written as DNA, the CDR3 is TGTGCCAGCAGTTACGTACCGGGACAGGGGGCCAACGGGGAGCTGTTTTTT. The rearrangement links TRBV6-2 or TRBV6-3 to TRBJ2-2; 12 bases line up with TRBD1. Germline assignment: CDR1 MNHEY and CDR2 SVGEGT. The V gene end was trimmed by 2 bases and the J gene end by 7 bases; junction bases not matched to a gene: 8. The CDR3 covers 17 residues.

The chain has TRBV4-1 and TRBJ2-1, with unresolved D. V lost 4 bases and J lost 0, with 10 bases in between. The CDR3 totals 15 residues. Germline V gene sequence: CDR1 MGHRA, CDR2 YSYEKL. This CDR3 is CASSPGLSSYNEQFF. The CDR3 region has the DNA TGCGCCAGCAGCCCGGGCCTGAGCTCCTACAATGAGCAGTTCTTC.

This chain links TRBV30 with TRBJ2-6, with D hard to call. Germline V CDR1 and CDR2: GTSNPN, SVGIG (reference sequence). The V and J ends lost 3 bases and 0 bases respectively, with 9 bases between them. The CDR3 spans 15 residues. The CDR3 DNA reads TGTGCCTGGAGCGTATCATCCTCTGGGGCCAACGTCCTGACTTTC. It specifies CAWSVSSSGANVLTF.

This clonotype was seen at least ten times. The gene calls are TRBV4-1 and TRBJ2-4; no reliable D call. There are 13 residues in the CDR3. Deletions cut 4 bases from V and 4 bases from J, with 8 bases between. The germline V gene has CDR1 MGHRA and CDR2 YSYEKL. CDR3 amino acids: CASSLVGKNIQYF. CDR3 bases: TGCGCCAGCAGCCTCGTCGGGAAAAACATTCAGTACTTC.

V is TRBV5-1 and J is TRBJ2-1; TRBD2 matches 7 bases. The junction had 1 base not matched to a gene; V was cut back by 0 bases and J by 10 bases. Germline CDR1 reads SGHRS; CDR2 reads YFSETQ. This CDR3 region has 12 residues. The CDR3 protein is CASSLGTREQFF. The DNA of the CDR3 is TGCGCCAGCAGCTTGGGGACTAGAGAGCAGTTCTTC.

This sequence joins TRBV4-2 and TRBJ2-1; 7 positions match TRBD2. CDR3 length equals 16 residues. Per the germline V gene, CDR1 is LGHNA and CDR2 is YNFKEQ. With 4 bases clipped from V and 0 bases from J, the junction kept 6 bases outside the gene matches. CDR3 region: CASSPTGTTSYNEQFF. The DNA of the CDR3 is TGTGCCAGCAGCCCCACCGGGACTACCTCCTACAATGAGCAGTTCTTC.

This chain connects TRBV7-3 to TRBJ2-3; 8 bases map to TRBD2. This CDR3 is built from 16 residues. V lost 1 base and J lost 6; bases outside the gene matches: 9. The germline V gene has CDR1 SGHTA and CDR2 FQGTGA. This CDR3 is CASSLMGAGGGDTQYF. DNA for the CDR3: TGTGCCAGCAGCTTAATGGGTGCGGGAGGAGGTGATACGCAGTATTTT.

This clonotype was detected only a few times. The chain uses TRBV5-4 and TRBJ2-1; no clear D. CDR1 and CDR2 (germline): SGHNT, YYREEE (reference sequence). The CDR3 is 13 amino acids. The V and J ends lost 4 bases and 5 bases respectively, with 10 bases between them. Here the CDR3 reads CASSTGPNNEQFF. CDR3 DNA: TGTGCCAGCAGCACCGGACCTAACAATGAGCAGTTCTTC.

This clonotype was observed a few times. The V and J genes are TRBV5-6 and TRBJ1-5, with D uncertain. V shed 3 bases and J shed 0 bases, with 13 bases lying between them. This CDR3 is built from 16 residues. In germline, CDR1 is SGHDT, CDR2 YYEEEE. This chain's CDR3 is CASSWGTANSNQPQHF. In nucleotides, the CDR3 is TGTGCCAGCAGCTGGGGAACTGCGAATAGCAATCAGCCCCAGCATTTT.